The 8 T cell receptor beta chains below come from one sample, sequenced in a study of T-cell memory formation after mild COVID-19. Each CDR3 protein gets one entry after TCRdb re-called the 5' RACE reads with MiXCR. The sample holds 280,000 or so distinct CDR3 sequences, roughly 8.2% seen once. Sequencing was carried out using PBMCs or a T cell subset sorted from them (not recorded which). Receptor source: a man younger than 30 who had mild COVID-19 (a few samples of this study predate the infection). Cell type and time point are not known.

This clonotype was counted only a few times. V is TRBV5-6 and J is TRBJ2-5; 14 bases fit TRBD2. V lost 4 bases and J lost 4; bases outside the gene matches: 3. Germline lookup yields CDR1 SGHDT and CDR2 YYEEEE. CDR3 size: 15 residues. The DNA of the CDR3 is TGTGCCAGCAGCCCGACTAGCGGGGGGGGAGAGACCCAGTACTTC. Its protein is CASSPTSGGGETQYF.

A few counts support this clonotype. The gene calls are TRBV29-1 and TRBJ2-7; D not certain. CDR1 and CDR2 from the germline V gene are SQVTM and ANQGSEA. V lost 3 bases, J lost 6 bases, and 9 bases lay in between. CDR3 length: 11 amino acids. The CDR3 reads CSVDVGIEQYF. CDR3 DNA: TGCAGCGTTGATGTCGGTATCGAGCAGTACTTC.

The rearrangement uses TRBV4-2 and TRBJ2-5; 8 bases map to TRBD1. The junction had 1 base not matched to a gene; V was cut back by 3 bases and J by 1 base. This CDR3 is built from 14 residues. Germline V CDR1 and CDR2: LGHNA, YNFKEQ. Here the CDR3 DNA reads TGTGCCAGCAGCCATGGGACAGGCCAAGAGACCCAGTACTTC. It codes for CASSHGTGQETQYF.

This clonotype was counted between two and nine times. V usage is TRBV2 and J usage is TRBJ1-6; TRBD1 is a possible D gene (5 bases). The germline gives CDR1 SNHLY, CDR2 FYNNEI. The germline V and J ends were trimmed by 0 bases and 10 bases, with 10 bases remaining between them. The CDR3 runs to 14 residues. CDR3: CASSEAGAGSPLHF. CDR3 DNA: TGTGCCAGCAGTGAAGCAGGGGCGGGATCACCCCTCCACTTT.

This rearrangement joins TRBV5-4 to TRBJ2-7; 8 bases are shared with TRBD2. The CDR3 runs 14 residues. Germline V gene lookup returns CDR1 SGHNT and CDR2 YYREEE (reference sequence). Unmatched junction bases numbered 9, after V lost 5 bases and J lost 5 bases. The CDR3: CASSYGGAEHEQYF. In nucleotides, the CDR3 is TGTGCCAGCAGTTACGGGGGGGCGGAGCACGAGCAGTACTTC.

This chain uses TRBV6-2 or TRBV6-3 with TRBJ2-7; D might be TRBD2 (7 bases). V was cut by 5 bases and J by 3 bases, with 29 bases left in between. The CDR3 runs to 19 residues. CDR1 and CDR2 (germline): MNHEY, SVGEGT. Here the CDR3 DNA reads TGTGCCAGCAGTCCCCCGGACTCCCTAGGGGGGGGGACGAGCTACGAGCAGTACGTC. Protein sequence: CASSPPDSLGGGTSYEQYV.

This chain connects TRBV12-3 or TRBV12-4 to TRBJ2-1; 8 bases agree with TRBD1. Trimming cost V 8 bases and J 6 bases; bases outside gene matches: 9. The CDR3 contains 14 residues. CDR3 residues: CASRPQGAGNEQFF. In nucleotides, the CDR3 is TGTGCCAGCCGGCCCCAGGGGGCGGGCAATGAGCAGTTCTTC.

CDR3 sequence: CASSLVQRGMSEQFF. DNA of the CDR3: TGTGCCAGCAGCTTAGTTCAGCGGGGGATGAGTGAGCAGTTCTTC. The rearrangement uses TRBV7-9 and TRBJ2-1; 8 positions match TRBD2. V gave up 1 base and J gave up 9 bases; unmatched junction bases: 8. Germline lookup yields CDR1 SEHNR and CDR2 FQNEAQ (reference sequence). This CDR3 has 15 amino acids.